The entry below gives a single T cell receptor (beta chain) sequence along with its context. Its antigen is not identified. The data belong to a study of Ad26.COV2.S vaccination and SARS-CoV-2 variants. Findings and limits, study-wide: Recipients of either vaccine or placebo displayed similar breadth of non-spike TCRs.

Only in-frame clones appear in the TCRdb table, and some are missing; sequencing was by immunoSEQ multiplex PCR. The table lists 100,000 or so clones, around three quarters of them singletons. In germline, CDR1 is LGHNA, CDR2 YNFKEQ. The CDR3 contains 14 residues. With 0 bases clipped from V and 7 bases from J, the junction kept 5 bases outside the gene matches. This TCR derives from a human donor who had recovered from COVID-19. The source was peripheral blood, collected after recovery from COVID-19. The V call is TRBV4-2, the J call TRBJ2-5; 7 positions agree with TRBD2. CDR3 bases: TGTGCCAGCAGCCAAGATCAAAGGGAGGGGACCCAGTACTTC. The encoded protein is CASSQDQREGTQYF.